This T cell receptor (beta chain) was recorded in a study of Ad26.COV2.S vaccination and SARS-CoV-2 variants. Study-level background: A COV1001 Ad26.COV2.S trial-arm participant provided the sample.

Concerning this clone: Its antigen is unknown.

Trimming took 5 bases from V and 7 from J, leaving 18 bases between them. CDR1 is LNHDA, CDR2 SQIVND, per germline (reference sequence). The CDR3 extends over 15 amino acids. Treatment denoted: 15 to 20 received Ad26.COV2.S at low or high dose, single or two shots; roughly five received placebo; per-sample allocation not given. Following the first vaccine or placebo injection, samples were taken on day 63. The donor's status was that of an adult aged 18-55 years in Boston. General study findings and limits: For non-spike TCRs, breadth in vaccine recipients resembled that in placebo recipients.

Sequencing was performed with immunoSEQ multiplex PCR; in TCRdb, only in-frame clones are kept and a portion is missing. Of 500,000 or so clones in the sample, 89% were seen once. This receptor was obtained from a person aged 18-65 years who received the Ad26.COV2.S COVID-19 vaccine or a placebo. The sample in question was peripheral blood, obtained in a trial of Ad26.COV2.S vaccine versus placebo. The chain is built from TRBV19 and TRBJ1-5; D is unresolved. The CDR3 DNA reads TGTGCCAGTAGTGCCCGCGGGGAAGGAGTCCAGCCCCAGCATTTT. Translated: CASSARGEGVQPQHF.